Included here is one TCR beta chain sequence, with context. This clone may be a read error of a much larger clone one base away. In germline, CDR1 is DFQATT, CDR2 SNEGSKA (reference sequence). The CDR3 loop spans 15 amino acids. The authors built TCR beta libraries using iRepertoire HTBI primers and Arm-PCR of CDR3 regions. TCRdb called the multiplex PCR reads again in MiXCR, with one record for every CDR3 protein. This sample has roughly 420,000 distinct CDR3 sequences, with about 17% found just once. This entry belongs to a study of regulatory T cells in long-lasting Graves disease. Stated time point: newly diagnosed GD, antithyroid drugs for less than 3 months. From RNA extracted from PBMCs, the TCR library was made. These sequences were also reported in another study, on T cells in Graves' hyperthyroidism and ophthalmopathy. From that study: Exclusion criteria comprised uncontrolled infection, other autoimmune disease, pregnancy or lactation. The primer set for the first-round RT-PCR of the TCR CDR3 was HTBI.

This TCR came from a young woman with Graves disease. The chain joins TRBV20-1 to TRBJ2-4; D may be TRBD2 (7 bases). Near its end, the DNA agrees better with TRBJ2-1, so the J call may be wrong. The sequencing here drew on peripheral blood mononuclear cells (PBMCs), taken at new diagnosis, from a patient treated with antithyroid drugs. CDR3 DNA: TGCAGTGCTAGAGTAGGTTTGGGAGGGGGCAATGAGCAGTTCTTC. Protein sequence: CSARVGLGGGNEQFF.